Sequencing of this TCR beta chain was carried out in a study of blood T cell repertoires in COVID-19. Turning to the study itself: COVID-19 samples, acute and convalescent, were from the United States, Italy and Spain. Sample material is recorded as cDNA or gDNA derived from T cells, B-cell-depleted T cells, or PBMCs.

This clone was recorded only once. How the authors handled the data: Estimation of nucleated cell counts relied on the amplification of reference gene primers. Produced via immunoSEQ multiplex PCR; TCRdb's table is partial and in-frame only. The V and J calls and clone size come from that table; D and trimming were worked out from the DNA. The table shows around 190,000 clones, with more than 70% occurring only once. Sequencing was done on a sample of peripheral blood. The clonotype comes from a man younger than 35 with active or convalescent COVID-19.

DNA for the CDR3: TGTGCCAGCTCACCACGGGCGGTCCGGACAGCCGTTGGAAACACCATATATTTT. This sequence encodes CASSPRAVRTAVGNTIYF. J is TRBJ1-3 and V is TRBV18; D may be TRBD1 (6 bases). V lost 1 base, J lost 3 bases, and 19 bases lay in between. There are 18 residues in the CDR3. Germline V gives CDR1 KGHSH, CDR2 LQKENI. The variable domain in full, completed from reference TRBV18 and TRBJ1-3, reads NAGVMQNPRHLVRRRGQEARLRCSPMKGHSHVYWYRQLPEEGLKFMVYLQKENIIDESGMPKERFSAEFPKEGPSILRIQQVVRGDSAAYFCASSPRAVRTAVGNTIYFGEGSWLTVV.